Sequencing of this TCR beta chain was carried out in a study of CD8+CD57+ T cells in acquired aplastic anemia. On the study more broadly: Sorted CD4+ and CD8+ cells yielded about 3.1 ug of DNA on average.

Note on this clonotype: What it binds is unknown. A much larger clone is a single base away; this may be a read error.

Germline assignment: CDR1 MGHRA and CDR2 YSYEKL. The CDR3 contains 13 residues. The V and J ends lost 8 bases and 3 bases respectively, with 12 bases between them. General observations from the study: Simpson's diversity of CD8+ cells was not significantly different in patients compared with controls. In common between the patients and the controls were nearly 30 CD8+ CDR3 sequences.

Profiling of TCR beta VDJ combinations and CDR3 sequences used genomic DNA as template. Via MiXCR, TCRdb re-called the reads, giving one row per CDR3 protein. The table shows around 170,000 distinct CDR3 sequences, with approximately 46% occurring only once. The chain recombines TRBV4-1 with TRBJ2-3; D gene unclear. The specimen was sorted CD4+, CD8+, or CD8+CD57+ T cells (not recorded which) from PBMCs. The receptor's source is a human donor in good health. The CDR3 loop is CASENIATDTQYF. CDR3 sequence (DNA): TGCGCCAGCGAAAATATAGCTACAGATACGCAGTATTTT.